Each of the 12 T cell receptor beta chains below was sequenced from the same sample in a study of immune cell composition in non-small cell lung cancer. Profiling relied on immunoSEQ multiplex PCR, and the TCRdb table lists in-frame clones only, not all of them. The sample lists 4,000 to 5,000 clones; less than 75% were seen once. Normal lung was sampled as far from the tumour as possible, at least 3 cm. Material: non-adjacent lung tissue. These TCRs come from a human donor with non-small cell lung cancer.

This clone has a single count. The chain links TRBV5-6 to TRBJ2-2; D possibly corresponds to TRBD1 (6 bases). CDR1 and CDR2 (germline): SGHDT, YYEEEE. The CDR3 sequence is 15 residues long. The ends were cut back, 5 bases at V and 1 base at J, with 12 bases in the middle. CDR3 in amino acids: CASRTPGQNTGELFF. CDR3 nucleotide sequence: TGTGCCAGCAGAACTCCGGGACAGAACACCGGGGAGCTGTTTTTT.

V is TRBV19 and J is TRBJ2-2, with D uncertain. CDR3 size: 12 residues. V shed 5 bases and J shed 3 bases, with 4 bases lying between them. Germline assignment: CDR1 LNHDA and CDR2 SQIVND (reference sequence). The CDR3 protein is CASSGYTGELFF. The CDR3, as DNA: TGTGCCAGTAGTGGGTACACCGGGGAGCTGTTTTTT.

For the CDR3, the DNA is TGTGCCTGGAATTGGAGGGGCAGTTCACCCCTCCACTTT. Translation: CAWNWRGSSPLHF. The J gene is TRBJ1-6, the V gene TRBV30, with D perhaps TRBD1 (5 bases). This CDR3 comprises 13 residues. V lost 4 bases, J lost 9 bases, and 13 bases lay in between. Germline CDR1 GTSNPN, CDR2 SVGIG (reference sequence).

The CDR3, as DNA: TGCGCCAGCAGCTTGTCGTCGCGGGCGGAAATCTACGAGCAGTACTTC. Residues: CASSLSSRAEIYEQYF. This sequence joins TRBV5-1 and TRBJ2-7; the D gene is possibly TRBD2 (5 bases). The CDR3 extends over 16 amino acids. Trimming took 1 base from V and 3 from J, leaving 17 bases between them. The germline gives CDR1 SGHRS, CDR2 YFSETQ.

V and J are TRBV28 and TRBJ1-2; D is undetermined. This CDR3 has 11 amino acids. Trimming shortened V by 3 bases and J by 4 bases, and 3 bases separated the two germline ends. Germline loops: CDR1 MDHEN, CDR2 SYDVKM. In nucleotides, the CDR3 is TGTGCCAGCAGTTTCCTCTATGGCTACACCTTC. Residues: CASSFLYGYTF.

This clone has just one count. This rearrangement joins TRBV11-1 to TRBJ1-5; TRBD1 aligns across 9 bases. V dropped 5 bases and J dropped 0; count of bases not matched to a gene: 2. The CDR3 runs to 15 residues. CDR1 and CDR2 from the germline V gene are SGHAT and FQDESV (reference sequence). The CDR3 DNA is TGTGCCAGCAGCGGGGACAGGGCTAGCAATCAGCCCCAGCATTTT. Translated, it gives CASSGDRASNQPQHF.

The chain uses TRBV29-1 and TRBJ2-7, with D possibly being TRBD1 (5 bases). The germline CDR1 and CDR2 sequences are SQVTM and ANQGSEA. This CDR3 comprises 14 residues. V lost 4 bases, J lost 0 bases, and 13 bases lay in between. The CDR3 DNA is TGCAGCGTTGTGGTGTCAGACAGCTCCTACGAGCAGTACTTC. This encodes CSVVVSDSSYEQYF.

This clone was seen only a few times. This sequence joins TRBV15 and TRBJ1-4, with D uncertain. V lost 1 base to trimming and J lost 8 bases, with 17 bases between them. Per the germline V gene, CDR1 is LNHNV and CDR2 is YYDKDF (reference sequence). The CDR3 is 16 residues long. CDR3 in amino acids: CATSRGWEGREEKLFF. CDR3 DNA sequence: TGTGCCACCAGCAGAGGATGGGAGGGTAGAGAAGAAAAACTGTTTTTT.

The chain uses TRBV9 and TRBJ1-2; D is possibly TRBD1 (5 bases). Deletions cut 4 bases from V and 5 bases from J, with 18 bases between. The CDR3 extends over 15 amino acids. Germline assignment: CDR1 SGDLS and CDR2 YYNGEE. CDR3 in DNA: TGTGCCAGCAGCCCCGGGATTCAGGGCGGATATGGCTACACCTTC. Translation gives CASSPGIQGGYGYTF.

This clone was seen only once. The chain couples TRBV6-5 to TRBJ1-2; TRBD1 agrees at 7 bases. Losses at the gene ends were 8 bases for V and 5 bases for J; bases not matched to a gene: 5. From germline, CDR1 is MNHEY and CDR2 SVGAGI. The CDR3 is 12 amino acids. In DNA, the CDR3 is TGTGCCAGCCTCTCAGGGGGGTATGGCTACACCTTC. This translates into CASLSGGYGYTF.

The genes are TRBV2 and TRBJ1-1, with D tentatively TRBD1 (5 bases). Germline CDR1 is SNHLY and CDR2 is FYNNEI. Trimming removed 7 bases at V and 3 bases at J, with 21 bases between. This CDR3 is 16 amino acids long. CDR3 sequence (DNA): TGTGCCAGCACGAGTCGTGGGGCCAGGGAGTACACTGAAGCTTTCTTT. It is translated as CASTSRGAREYTEAFF.

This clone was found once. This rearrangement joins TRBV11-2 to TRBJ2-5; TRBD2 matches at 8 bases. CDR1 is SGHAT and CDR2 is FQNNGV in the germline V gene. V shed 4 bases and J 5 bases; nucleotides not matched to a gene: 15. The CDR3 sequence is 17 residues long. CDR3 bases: TGTGCCAGCAGCTCACGAGGCCTGGCGGGGGGAGCCGAGACCCAGTACTTC. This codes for CASSSRGLAGGAETQYF. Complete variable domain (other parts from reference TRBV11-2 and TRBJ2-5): EAGVAQSPRYKIIEKRQSVAFWCNPISGHATLYWYQQILGQGPKLLIQFQNNGVVDDSQLPKDRFSAERLKGVDSTLKIQPAKLEDSAVYLCASSSRGLAGGAETQYFGPGTRLLVL.